This passage covers 27 T cell receptor beta chains from one sample sequenced in a study of PD-L1 blockade in urothelial cancer. Assay used: immunoSEQ multiplex PCR; TCRdb lists only in-frame clones, some missing. The sample lists about 45,000 clones, roughly 88% occurring once. The material was PBMCs, obtained around atezolizumab (anti-PD-L1) treatment. The receptor set was obtained from an elderly man with urothelial cancer.

V gene TRBV18 combines with J gene TRBJ2-2; TRBD1 agrees at 8 bases. Germline CDR1 is KGHSH and CDR2 is LQKENI. V lost 0 bases, J lost 7 bases, and 10 bases stayed unmatched. This CDR3 is 17 amino acids long. The CDR3 region has the DNA TGTGCCAGCTCACCACCCGGGACAGGTTCATACGGCGGGGAGCTGTTTTTT. Translated: CASSPPGTGSYGGELFF.

The CDR3 DNA reads TGTGCCAGCAGCCCTTACCTAGCGACCACCGGGGAGCTGTTTTTT. This gives the protein CASSPYLATTGELFF. This rearrangement joins TRBV11-2 to TRBJ2-2; possible D gene TRBD2, 6 bases. CDR1 is SGHAT and CDR2 is FQNNGV in the germline V gene. The CDR3 has 15 residues. The V gene lost 5 bases and the J gene lost 4 bases, with 14 bases spanning the gap.

This chain links TRBV5-1 with TRBJ2-1; possible D gene TRBD1, 6 bases. V was cut by 0 bases and J by 5 bases, with 9 bases left in between. The CDR3 consists of 14 residues. CDR1 and CDR2 from the germline V gene are SGHRS and YFSETQ. In nucleotides, the CDR3 is TGCGCCAGCAGCTTGGGCTCAGGGGACAATGAGCAGTTCTTC. As protein: CASSLGSGDNEQFF.

The V and J genes are TRBV18 and TRBJ1-5, with D unclear. Germline V gene sequence: CDR1 KGHSH, CDR2 LQKENI. The CDR3 totals 14 residues. Trimming removed 2 bases from V and 3 bases from J, with 8 bases in between. The CDR3 region is CASSPSVSNQPQHF. The CDR3 DNA reads TGTGCCAGCTCACCAAGCGTTTCCAATCAGCCCCAGCATTTT.

The CDR3: CASSYRWGEQYF. CDR3 DNA: TGTGCCAGCAGTTACCGTTGGGGAGAACAGTACTTC. The chain is built from TRBV28 and TRBJ2-7, with D possibly matching TRBD2 (5 bases). Trimming removed 4 bases from V and 10 bases from J, with 14 bases in between. This CDR3 is built from 12 residues. CDR1 and CDR2 (germline): MDHEN, SYDVKM. The full variable domain, rest sourced from reference TRBV28 and TRBJ2-7, is DVKVTQSSRYLVKRTGEKVFLECVQDMDHENMFWYRQDPGLGLRLIYFSYDVKMKEKGDIPEGYSVSREKKERFSLILESASTNQTSMYLCASSYRWGEQYFGPGTRLTVT.

The rearrangement joins TRBV7-2 to TRBJ2-3; TRBD2 matches 7 bases. Germline values: CDR1 SGHTA, CDR2 FQGNSA. J lost 0 bases, V lost 1 base, and 4 bases had no gene match. This CDR3 is built from 16 residues. The CDR3 reads CASSLVGAGSTDTQYF. CDR3 bases: TGTGCCAGCAGCTTAGTTGGAGCGGGAAGCACAGATACGCAGTATTTT.

The chain is built from TRBV5-1 and TRBJ1-2; perhaps TRBD1 as D (5 bases). The CDR3 has 13 residues. V lost 3 bases, J lost 4 bases, and 10 bases lay in between. CDR1 SGHRS and CDR2 YFSETQ come from the germline V gene. CDR3 in amino acids: CASSSREVYGYTF. DNA for the CDR3: TGCGCCAGCAGCTCCAGGGAAGTCTATGGCTACACCTTC.

The V call is TRBV4-2, the J call TRBJ1-1, with a tentative D call TRBD1 (5 bases). The CDR3 consists of 14 residues. Germline lookup yields CDR1 LGHNA and CDR2 YNFKEQ. The ends were cut back, 0 bases at V and 1 base at J, with 6 bases in the middle. CDR3: CASSQDRGNTEAFF. The DNA of the CDR3 is TGTGCCAGCAGCCAAGATAGGGGGAACACTGAAGCTTTCTTT.

The chain links TRBV28 to TRBJ2-1; TRBD2 aligns across 9 bases. V was pared by 7 bases and J by 5 bases, with 12 bases of the junction left unmatched. CDR3 size: 16 residues. Germline V gene sequence: CDR1 MDHEN, CDR2 SYDVKM. The CDR3 here is CASTVARTSANNEQFF. The CDR3, as DNA: TGTGCCAGCACCGTTGCCCGGACTAGCGCCAACAATGAGCAGTTCTTC.

The chain joins TRBV19 to TRBJ1-2; D might be TRBD1 (5 bases). The CDR3 consists of 12 residues. Between the trimmed V and J ends, which lost 6 bases and 2 bases, there was a span of 7 bases. Germline values: CDR1 LNHDA, CDR2 SQIVND (reference sequence). The CDR3 is CASRGPNYGYTF. The CDR3 coding sequence is TGTGCCAGTAGGGGGCCCAACTATGGCTACACCTTC.

The CDR3 region has the DNA TGCGCCAGCAGCCGGACCGCGGGAGGGCTGTCCACAGATACGCAGTATTTT. Translating it yields CASSRTAGGLSTDTQYF. The chain couples TRBV5-1 to TRBJ2-3; 9 positions match TRBD2. This CDR3 spans 17 amino acids. V lost 4 bases, J lost 2 bases, and 11 bases stayed unmatched. Germline V gene lookup returns CDR1 SGHRS and CDR2 YFSETQ.

The chain links TRBV18 to TRBJ1-1; D perhaps matches TRBD1 (6 bases). This CDR3 has 14 amino acids. Germline loops: CDR1 KGHSH, CDR2 LQKENI. V lost 6 bases to trimming and J lost 3 bases, with 14 bases between them. The CDR3 nucleotides read TGTGCCAGCTCCCCCACAGGGAGAGACACTGAAGCTTTCTTT. Its translation is CASSPTGRDTEAFF.

The chain couples TRBV2 to TRBJ1-2; TRBD1 matches at 7 bases. J lost 1 base, V lost 7 bases, and 12 bases had no gene match. Germline CDR1 SNHLY, CDR2 FYNNEI. CDR3 size: 16 residues. CDR3 DNA: TGTGCCAGCACCCTCCTGACCACAGGGGTTAACTATGGCTACACCTTC. Protein: CASTLLTTGVNYGYTF.

V gene TRBV15 combines with J gene TRBJ2-1; 7 bases agree with TRBD2. The length of the CDR3 is 16 residues. Unmatched junction bases numbered 11, after V lost 0 bases and J lost 9 bases. Germline V gives CDR1 LNHNV, CDR2 YYDKDF (reference sequence). The CDR3 region is CATSRDSGEGVGEQFF. DNA for the CDR3: TGTGCCACCAGCAGAGATTCGGGGGAGGGTGTCGGTGAGCAGTTCTTC.

The V call is TRBV2, the J call TRBJ2-2, with no clear D. The CDR3 sequence is 13 residues long. V dropped 6 bases and J dropped 2 bases, with 7 bases sitting between them. Germline CDR1 is SNHLY and CDR2 is FYNNEI. The CDR3 spells CASREFNTGELFF. CDR3 DNA sequence: TGTGCCAGCAGGGAGTTTAACACCGGGGAGCTGTTTTTT.

The chain links TRBV29-1 to TRBJ2-1; 9 bases are a match to TRBD1. The germline V gene encodes CDR1 SQVTM and CDR2 ANQGSEA. V lost 7 bases to trimming and J lost 10 bases; unmatched junction nucleotides: 8. This CDR3 spans 12 amino acids. DNA of the CDR3: TGCAGCGCGGGACAGGGAGTAAAGGAGCAGTTCTTC. Its translation is CSAGQGVKEQFF.

The CDR3 nucleotides read TGCGCCAGCAGCTTGGGACAGGCTGGCTACGAGCAGTACTTC. Protein: CASSLGQAGYEQYF. This chain links TRBV5-1 with TRBJ2-7; tentatively, D is TRBD1 (6 bases). CDR3 length: 14 amino acids. Germline values: CDR1 SGHRS, CDR2 YFSETQ. Deletions cut 0 bases from V and 3 bases from J, with 10 bases between.

The CDR3 reads CASSAGLAGGPVSQFF. The CDR3 nucleotides read TGTGCCAGCAGCGCGGGACTAGCGGGAGGGCCTGTTTCGCAGTTCTTC. The V gene is TRBV9, the J gene TRBJ2-1, with 16 bases identical to TRBD2. From germline, CDR1 is SGDLS and CDR2 YYNGEE. This CDR3 comprises 16 residues. V lost 3 bases, J lost 12 bases, and 9 bases stayed unmatched.

The V gene is TRBV2, the J gene TRBJ1-1; the D is unclear. Germline CDR1 SNHLY, CDR2 FYNNEI. V lost 7 bases and J lost 4, with 13 bases in between. This CDR3 spans 13 amino acids. The CDR3 DNA sequence: TGTGCCAGCACGGTGGAGGGAGCCACTGAAGCTTTCTTT. It specifies CASTVEGATEAFF.

In regard to this clone: The junction and the germline gene differ at one end; a read error may be behind it. The chain uses TRBV2 and TRBJ2-3; D remains ambiguous. Germline CDR1 and CDR2: SNHLY and FYNNEI. This CDR3 spans 15 amino acids. The CDR3 loop reads CASRPEANWVRLCTF. The CDR3 DNA follows: TGTGCCAGCCGACCCGAGGCCAATTGGGTAAGGTTATGCACATTT.

The chain recombines TRBV7-9 with TRBJ1-4; D possibly corresponds to TRBD1 (5 bases). The V gene's germline CDR1 is SEHNR and CDR2 FQNEAQ (reference sequence). Trimming left V 0 bases short and J 6 bases short, with 14 bases between. CDR3 length: 16 residues. Here the CDR3 reads CASSLATTGPDEKLFF. CDR3 nucleotides: TGTGCCAGCAGCTTAGCAACAACAGGACCTGATGAAAAACTGTTTTTT.

This rearrangement joins TRBV28 to TRBJ1-5, with 7 bases fitting TRBD1. CDR3 size: 14 residues. V lost 8 bases to trimming and J lost 6 bases; unmatched junction nucleotides: 10. Germline CDR1 and CDR2: MDHEN and SYDVKM. CDR3 coding DNA: TGTGCCAGCGGTCTGGGACAGCGGTTTCAGCCCCAGCATTTT. Translation: CASGLGQRFQPQHF.

This sequence joins TRBV25-1 and TRBJ1-5; tentative D call: TRBD1 (5 bases). CDR3 length: 15 amino acids. Germline V gives CDR1 MGHDK, CDR2 SYGVNS. V lost 4 bases and J 6 bases, leaving 16 bases between the germline ends. The CDR3 region is CASSAAAGDGQPQHF. In DNA form, the CDR3 reads TGTGCCAGCAGTGCTGCAGCGGGGGACGGTCAGCCCCAGCATTTT.

The CDR3 sequence: CASGGTANTGANVLTF. The CDR3 coding sequence is TGTGCCAGTGGCGGGACAGCTAACACGGGGGCCAACGTCCTGACTTTC. V is TRBV19 and J is TRBJ2-6, with D possibly TRBD1 on 7 matching bases. Per the germline V gene, CDR1 is LNHDA and CDR2 is SQIVND (reference sequence). The CDR3 totals 16 residues. Trimming took off 8 bases at V and 4 bases at J, with 18 bases between the two ends.

This clone was recorded once. The rearrangement joins TRBV4-1 to TRBJ1-1; TRBD1 agrees at 12 bases. This CDR3 comprises 15 residues. Trimming took 4 bases from V and 10 from J; bases not matched to a gene: 10. Germline CDR1 MGHRA, CDR2 YSYEKL. In DNA form, the CDR3 reads TGCGCCAGCAGCCCTAGAGGGACAGGGGGCCGAGGAGCTTTCTTT. Translating it yields CASSPRGTGGRGAFF.

The chain combines TRBV10-3 with TRBJ2-2; possibly TRBD2 for D (5 bases). Germline CDR1 is ENHRY and CDR2 is SYGVKD. With 9 bases removed from V and 1 base from J, the gap between germline ends came to 9 bases. This CDR3 has 13 residues. CDR3 in DNA: TGTGCCATGGGGAGCGGGAACACCGGGGAGCTGTTTTTT. It yields the protein CAMGSGNTGELFF.

The chain has TRBV2 and TRBJ1-5, with a possible D match to TRBD1 (6 bases). V was clipped by 8 bases and J by 2 bases, with 10 bases between them. The CDR3 sequence is 13 residues long. In germline, CDR1 is SNHLY, CDR2 FYNNEI. CDR3 protein: CASSQGGNQPQHF. The CDR3, as DNA: TGTGCCAGCTCACAGGGCGGCAATCAGCCCCAGCATTTT.